This T cell receptor (beta chain) was profiled in a study of siplizumab effects on memory and regulatory T cells (dated by TCRdb to between 2018 and 2020). Background on the whole study: The study examined how the anti-CD2 antibody siplizumab affects alloreactive T-cell subsets in allogeneic mixed lymphocyte reactions built from human PBMCs.

Taken from the germline V gene, the CDR1 and CDR2 loops are SNHLY and FYNNEI. V is reduced by 6 bases and J by 4 bases, leaving a spacing of 12 bases between them. The CDR3, cysteine through phenylalanine, is 14 amino acids long. Kept here is only the CDR3 DNA, which spans 42 bases and is read in frame from base 1. General findings and caveats noted by the study authors: Siplizumab significantly lowered the cumulative frequency of alloreactive sequences that could be traced to unstimulated CD4+ memory T cells. Because sequences below about 10^-5 frequency were poorly captured, only a minor fraction of alloreactive clones could be mapped to unstimulated subsets. Unstimulated naive T cells appeared more diverse than memory T cells, and naive cells seemed to contribute substantially to the alloresponse. Of the alloreactive CD4+ clones that could be mapped, the Treg-derived share averaged approximately 69% with siplizumab compared with 25% to 30% in control reactions. A naive or memory phenotype could not be assigned to roughly 80-97% of proliferating CD4+ or CD8+ clones. Whether proliferating Tregs from siplizumab cultures were suppressive was not functionally confirmed.

Preparation of the library involved the immunoSEQ multiplex PCR assay. Some 9.9 x 10^4 TCR templates per sample were assayed by the deep sequencing platform. Genomic DNA extracted from sorted T cells was used for TCRbeta CDR3 sequencing. Under the source paper's analysis protocol: The R programming language was used for clonal analysis of TCRbeta CDR3 data. Alloreactive CD4+ and CD8+ clones were defined by comparing unstimulated samples with post-reaction CFSE-low samples. Alloreactive CD4+ clones were assigned to regulatory or non-regulatory origin by matching sequences to sorted unstimulated Treg and non-Treg repertoires. TCRdb obtained this table from immuneACCESS and retained in-frame rearrangements with V and J assigned. These tables miss some clones; where compared with another copy, unresolved V genes account for less than half of the shortfall, and the remainder is unexplained. Clonal size and the V and J genes are those of that table, whereas D and trimming came from the DNA. In all, the sample holds about 94,000 clones, and approximately 93% of those were seen once. The ten biggest clones cover around 0.3% of the sample.

Note on this clone: The specificity of this receptor is unknown. No base-level quality is on record; no much larger clone is a single base apart.

TCRbeta CDR3 sequencing was performed on sorted unstimulated T cells and on proliferating T cells recovered from mixed lymphocyte reactions. Fresh whole blood from approximately 11 HLA-typed healthy donors served as the source for isolating PBMCs. To map where alloreactive clones came from, unstimulated CD4+ non-regulatory T cells were FACS-sorted. Sequencing was performed on non-Treg CD4+ T cells sorted from blood. What this sample's cell subset or site label stands for: FACS-sorted unstimulated CD4+ non-regulatory T cells. The chain is assembled from TRBV2 and TRBJ1-4; TRBD1 is possibly the D segment (5 matching bases). The receptor's source is a human donor in good health. The CDR3 sequence is CASSNRGGNEKLFF. The DNA is TGTGCCAGCAGCAATCGGGGGGGTAATGAAAAACTGTTTTTT. The entire variable domain, with the stretches around the CDR3 drawn from the reference TRBV2 and TRBJ1-4 proteins, is EPEVTQTPSHQVTQMGQEVILRCVPISNHLYFYWYRQILGQKVEFLVSFYNNEISEKSEIFDDQFSVERPDGSNFTLKIRSTKLEDSAMYFCASSNRGGNEKLFFGSGTQLSVL.